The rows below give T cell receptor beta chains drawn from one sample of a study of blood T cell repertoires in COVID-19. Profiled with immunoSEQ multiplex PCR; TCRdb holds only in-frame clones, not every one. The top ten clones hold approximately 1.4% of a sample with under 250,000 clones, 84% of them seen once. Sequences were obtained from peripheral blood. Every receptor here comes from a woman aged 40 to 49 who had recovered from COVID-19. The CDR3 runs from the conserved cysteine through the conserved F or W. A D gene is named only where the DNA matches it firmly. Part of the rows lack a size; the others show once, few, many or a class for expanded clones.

CASSQEGVGAYGYTF	TGCGCCAGCAGCCAAGAGGGCGTGGGAGCGTATGGCTACACCTTC	-	-	TRBV4-1	TRBJ1-2
CASSFQGQGAGETQYF	TGCGCCAGCAGCTTCCAGGGACAGGGGGCAGGAGAGACCCAGTACTTC	TRBD1	-	TRBV5-1	TRBJ2-5
CASSSSGGANTGELFF	TGTGCCAGCAGTTCATCAGGGGGCGCGAACACCGGGGAGCTGTTTTTT	TRBD1	-	TRBV28	TRBJ2-2
CASRSFGANVLTF	TGTGCCAGCAGGTCTTTTGGGGCCAACGTCCTGACTTTC	-	-	TRBV2	TRBJ2-6
CASSPTENYEQFF	TGTGCCAGCAGCCCGACAGAAAACTATGAGCAGTTCTTC	-	-	TRBV7-9	TRBJ2-1
CASKPGFRVYEQYF	TGCGCCAGCAAACCAGGGTTTAGGGTGTACGAGCAGTACTTC	-	-	TRBV23-1	TRBJ2-7
CASSLGSSNEKLFF	TGTGCCAGCAGTCTCGGGTCCTCAAATGAAAAACTGTTTTTT	-	-	TRBV28	TRBJ1-4
CASSATSGGMNTGELFF	TGTGCCAGCAGTGCGACTAGCGGGGGAATGAACACCGGGGAGCTGTTTTTT	TRBD2	-	TRBV27	TRBJ2-2
CASSLTAHNSPLHF	TGTGCCAGCAGTTTGACAGCTCATAATTCACCCCTCCACTTT	-	once	TRBV28	TRBJ1-6
CASSEAGGASDTQYF	TGCGCCAGCAGTGAGGCCGGGGGGGCTTCAGATACGCAGTATTTT	TRBD2	-	TRBV10-2	TRBJ2-3
CASSPDGLADFFSYEQYF	TGTGCCAGCAGTCCCGACGGACTAGCTGACTTCTTCTCCTACGAGCAGTACTTC	TRBD2	-	TRBV27	TRBJ2-7
CASSQARGVQPQHF	TGTGCCAGCAGCCAAGCGCGGGGGGTTCAGCCCCAGCATTTT	-	-	TRBV3-1/TRBV3-2	TRBJ1-5
CASSLIVAGSYNEQFF	TGTGCCAGCAGCTTAATCGTAGCGGGCTCCTACAATGAGCAGTTCTTC	TRBD2	-	TRBV7-8	TRBJ2-1
CASSPGQHNEQFF	TGTGCCAGCTCACCAGGACAGCACAATGAGCAGTTCTTC	-	-	TRBV18	TRBJ2-1
CASSIATVHQPQHF	TGTGCCAGTAGTATAGCGACAGTCCATCAGCCCCAGCATTTT	-	-	TRBV19	TRBJ1-5
CASSLLVRSEQFF	TGTGCCAGCAGCTTACTAGTGAGGAGTGAGCAGTTCTTC	-	few	TRBV7-6	TRBJ2-1
CASSRDTGELFF	TGTGCCAGCAGCCGAGACACCGGGGAGCTGTTTTTT	-	-	TRBV6-5	TRBJ2-2
CASTDRGLSTEAFF	TGTGCCAGTACGGACAGGGGGCTTTCCACTGAAGCTTTCTTT	TRBD1	-	TRBV19	TRBJ1-1
CASSEGLAANTGELFF	TGTGCCAGCAGTGAAGGACTAGCGGCGAACACCGGGGAGCTGTTTTTT	TRBD2	-	TRBV6-1	TRBJ2-2
CATSEPSGTGKGEQFF	TGTGCCACCAGTGAACCGTCCGGGACAGGGAAAGGTGAGCAGTTCTTC	TRBD1	-	TRBV24-1	TRBJ2-1
CASSASSANTGELFF	TGTGCCAGCAGTGCTAGCTCCGCGAACACCGGGGAGCTGTTTTTT	-	-	TRBV25-1	TRBJ2-2
CASSLGGGGSQYF	TGTGCCAGCAGCTTAGGTGGCGGGGGATCGCAGTATTTT	TRBD2	-	TRBV7-2	TRBJ2-3
CASSLGPGVGEKLFF	TGCGCCAGCAGCTTGGGGCCGGGGGTAGGTGAAAAACTGTTTTTT	-	-	TRBV5-1	TRBJ1-4
CASSLVSNQPQHF	TGTGCCAGCTCCCTCGTTAGCAATCAGCCCCAGCATTTT	-	-	TRBV18	TRBJ1-5
CATQLDRNTEAFF	TGTGCCACCCAATTAGACAGGAACACTGAAGCTTTCTTT	-	few	TRBV18	TRBJ1-1
CASRRDRVAETQYF	TGTGCCAGCAGACGGGACAGGGTAGCAGAGACCCAGTACTTC	TRBD1	once	TRBV11-1	TRBJ2-5
CASSLVVGSPYEQYF	TGCGCCAGCAGCTTGGTAGTGGGCAGCCCCTACGAGCAGTACTTC	-	-	TRBV5-1	TRBJ2-7
CSVERGGTDTQYF	TGCAGCGTTGAACGGGGGGGCACAGATACGCAGTATTTT	TRBD2	-	TRBV29-1	TRBJ2-3
CASSQGTSTYEQYF	TGTGCCAGCTCACAGGGGACTAGTACTTACGAGCAGTACTTC	TRBD2	few	TRBV18	TRBJ2-7
CASSIPEVAGSEYF	TGTGCCAGCAGCATCCCCGAGGTAGCGGGGAGCGAATACTTC	-	-	TRBV21-1	TRBJ2-4
CVSSGTSGGAEYF	TGTGTCAGCAGCGGGACTAGCGGGGGGGCGGAATATTTT	TRBD2	-	TRBV6-5	TRBJ2-3
CASSSVWPNTEAFF	TGTGCCAGCAGCTCTGTGTGGCCGAACACTGAAGCTTTCTTT	-	-	TRBV7-9	TRBJ1-1
CASSVDQGNNEKLFF	TGTGCCAGCAGCGTAGACCAGGGCAATAATGAAAAACTGTTTTTT	-	-	TRBV9	TRBJ1-4
CASSLSPTTQNGYTF	TGCGCCAGCAGCTTGAGCCCTACGACACAGAATGGCTACACCTTC	-	-	TRBV5-1	TRBJ1-2
CASSPRDSNSPLHF	TGTGCCAGCAGCCCCCGGGACAGTAATTCACCCCTCCACTTT	TRBD1	few	TRBV3-1/TRBV3-2	TRBJ1-6
CASSGTDFRGSYEQYF	TGTGCCAGCAGTGGGACAGACTTTCGTGGGAGCTACGAGCAGTACTTC	TRBD1	-	TRBV28	TRBJ2-7
CASSLTQQGSYEQYF	TGTGCCAGCAGCTTAACCCAACAGGGATCCTACGAGCAGTACTTC	-	-	TRBV11-3	TRBJ2-7
CASRVVTSMYEQYF	TGTGCCAGCAGGGTGGTGACTAGTATGTACGAGCAGTACTTC	-	-	TRBV2	TRBJ2-7
CASKSQGTADTQYF	TGTGCCAGCAAGTCCCAGGGAACTGCAGATACGCAGTATTTT	-	once	TRBV2	TRBJ2-3
CASSYTWAVEAFF	TGTGCCAGCAGTTATACTTGGGCAGTTGAAGCTTTCTTT	-	-	TRBV6-2/TRBV6-3	TRBJ1-1
CASSAVLGQGFSDTQYF	TGTGCCAGCAGCGCCGTTCTGGGACAGGGCTTTTCAGATACGCAGTATTTT	TRBD1	-	TRBV7-2	TRBJ2-3
CASSIYGGSNTGELFF	TGTGCCAGTAGTATATATGGCGGATCGAACACCGGGGAGCTGTTTTTT	-	-	TRBV19	TRBJ2-2
CASSTRPSGGTGEQFF	TGTGCCAGCAGCACGCGCCCCTCCGGTGGGACTGGGGAGCAGTTCTTC	-	-	TRBV7-9	TRBJ2-1
CAWSPPPRGNIQYF	TGTGCCTGGAGTCCCCCCCCGAGGGGGAACATTCAGTACTTC	-	-	TRBV30	TRBJ2-4
CASSEFRQKDTDTQYF	TGTGCCAGCAGTGAATTCCGACAGAAAGACACAGATACGCAGTATTTT	-	-	TRBV6-1	TRBJ2-3
CASSIDQGANGYTF	TGTGCCAGCTCCATCGATCAGGGGGCGAATGGCTACACCTTC	TRBD1	-	TRBV18	TRBJ1-2
CASSLGGGGPYNEQFF	TGTGCCAGCAGCTTGGGAGGGGGGGGACCCTACAATGAGCAGTTCTTC	-	-	TRBV5-4	TRBJ2-1
CASSPTGTGMAFF	TGTGCCAGCAGCCCCACCGGGACAGGGATGGCTTTCTTT	TRBD1	few	TRBV3-1/TRBV3-2	TRBJ1-1
CASITFGEAGDTEAFF	TGTGCCAGCATTACGTTTGGGGAGGCGGGAGACACTGAAGCTTTCTTT	-	-	TRBV27	TRBJ1-1
CASSPYRTGAEAFF	TGTGCCAGCAGTCCATACCGGACAGGAGCTGAAGCTTTCTTT	TRBD1	-	TRBV28	TRBJ1-1